The rows below give T cell receptor beta chains drawn from one sample of a study of blood T cell repertoires in COVID-19. The method was immunoSEQ multiplex PCR; TCRdb's version includes in-frame clones alone and lacks a portion of them. The data show over 35,000 clones, around nine tenths seen once. The sequencing input was peripheral blood. These TCRs come from a man between 65 and 85 years old with active COVID-19. Both conserved end residues are part of each CDR3. A D gene is named only where the DNA matches it firmly. Clone size appears in some rows only: once, few, many, or a class for an expanded clone.

abundance	d_gene	v_gene	j_gene	CDR3aa	CDR3nt
NA	NA	TRBV5-1	TRBJ2-2	CASSLEADGTGELFF	TGCGCCAGCAGCTTGGAAGCCGATGGCACCGGGGAGCTGTTTTTT
NA	NA	TRBV7-8	TRBJ2-5	CASSLGLAEETQYF	TGTGCCAGCAGCTTAGGTTTAGCGGAAGAGACCCAGTACTTC
NA	NA	TRBV19	TRBJ2-3	CASSRQGTDTQYF	TGTGCCAGTAGTCGACAGGGCACAGATACGCAGTATTTT
NA	TRBD1	TRBV5-4	TRBJ1-2	CASSTRQGPYGYTF	TGTGCCAGCAGCACTAGACAGGGCCCCTATGGCTACACCTTC
NA	NA	TRBV4-3	TRBJ2-7	CASSQVAGPTYEQYF	TGCGCCAGCAGCCAAGTCGCAGGCCCCACCTACGAGCAGTACTTC
NA	NA	TRBV6-5	TRBJ2-2	CASSYFAGSNTGELFF	TGTGCCAGCAGTTACTTCGCGGGGTCGAACACCGGGGAGCTGTTTTTT
NA	NA	TRBV24-1	TRBJ2-3	CATSDLWGQDTQYF	TGTGCCACCAGTGATCTCTGGGGGCAAGATACGCAGTATTTT
NA	TRBD1	TRBV15	TRBJ1-2	CATSRSPRTGEKGYTF	TGTGCCACCAGCAGATCCCCAAGGACAGGGGAGAAGGGCTACACCTTC
NA	NA	TRBV18	TRBJ1-6	CASSPRSASNSPLHF	TGTGCCAGCTCACCAAGGTCTGCTAGTAATTCACCCCTCCACTTT
once	NA	TRBV27	TRBJ2-6	CASSYEGYSGANVLTF	TGTGCCAGCAGTTATGAGGGTTACTCTGGGGCCAACGTCCTGACTTTC
once	TRBD1	TRBV6-2/TRBV6-3	TRBJ1-5	CASSPGGTGSQPQHF	TGTGCCAGCAGCCCCGGGGGGACAGGGTCTCAGCCCCAGCATTTT
NA	NA	TRBV27	TRBJ2-6	CASRYLGRFSGANVLTF	TGTGCCAGCAGATATCTCGGTCGATTCTCTGGGGCCAACGTCCTGACTTTC
NA	NA	TRBV11-3	TRBJ2-1	CASSFSSGHNEQFF	TGTGCCAGCAGCTTTAGTTCAGGGCACAATGAGCAGTTCTTC
NA	TRBD1	TRBV19	TRBJ1-4	CASRSAGGNEKLFF	TGTGCCAGTAGATCCGCAGGGGGTAATGAAAAACTGTTTTTT
NA	TRBD1	TRBV29-1	TRBJ1-2	CSADPQGPSYGYTF	TGCAGCGCCGATCCACAGGGGCCGAGCTATGGCTACACCTTC
NA	TRBD1	TRBV6-6	TRBJ2-7	CASSYYGTGGSEQYF	TGTGCCAGCAGTTACTACGGGACAGGGGGGAGCGAGCAGTACTTC
once	TRBD2	TRBV15	TRBJ2-1	CATSGSSGRPQRNEQFF	TGTGCCACCAGCGGGTCTAGCGGGAGGCCCCAGAGAAATGAGCAGTTCTTC
NA	TRBD1	TRBV12-3/TRBV12-4	TRBJ1-1	CASSGQGRFEAFF	TGTGCCAGCAGCGGACAGGGGCGGTTTGAAGCTTTCTTT
NA	NA	TRBV7-2	TRBJ1-3	CASSPGFAANTIYF	TGTGCCAGCAGTCCAGGGTTCGCAGCCAACACCATATATTTT
NA	TRBD2	TRBV28	TRBJ2-1	CASSLAGTNEQFF	TGTGCCAGCAGTCTAGCGGGTACGAATGAGCAGTTCTTC
NA	NA	TRBV19	TRBJ2-1	CASSPRQLTGGHNEQFF	TGTGCCAGTAGTCCGCGACAGCTAACCGGGGGACACAATGAGCAGTTCTTC
NA	NA	TRBV10-2	TRBJ1-5	CASRTQGNQPQHF	TGCGCCAGCAGGACTCAGGGTAATCAGCCCCAGCATTTT
NA	NA	TRBV3-1/TRBV3-2	TRBJ1-1	CASSQSLTEAFF	TGTGCCAGCAGCCAATCTCTCACTGAAGCTTTCTTT
NA	NA	TRBV2	TRBJ2-7	CASSAGGASNEQYF	TGTGCCAGCAGTGCTGGGGGGGCGAGTAACGAGCAGTACTTC
NA	TRBD1	TRBV5-4	TRBJ1-1	CASSLDPGQRAFF	TGTGCCAGCAGCTTGGATCCGGGACAGAGGGCTTTCTTT
NA	TRBD1	TRBV11-2	TRBJ2-1	CASSFPGQGSYNEQFF	TGTGCCAGCAGCTTCCCGGGACAGGGGTCCTACAATGAGCAGTTCTTC
NA	NA	TRBV12-3/TRBV12-4	TRBJ2-7	CASSRQGGYEQYF	TGTGCCAGCAGCCGACAGGGAGGCTACGAGCAGTACTTC